The following is a T cell receptor (beta chain) sequence with its context. This clonotype was recorded at least ten times. No antigen is known for it. Base qualities are not at hand, and no much larger clone is one base apart. The germline V gene gives CDR1 as MDHEN and CDR2 as SYDVKM. Counted from cysteine to phenylalanine, this CDR3 has 16 amino acids. Kept here is only the CDR3 DNA, which spans 48 bases and is read in frame from base 1. For this chain, trimming is 10 bases at the V end and 3 bases at the J end, and the number of junction bases without a gene match is 15. The sample comes from a study of T cells in Graves' hyperthyroidism and ophthalmopathy (dated by TCRdb to the late 2010s). Study-level background: Peripheral blood was sampled at the time of initial diagnosis, prior to any treatment. To identify TCR V-J signatures that set the groups apart, the researchers used a discovery cohort of roughly 100 patients, made up of 43 with Graves' ophthalmopathy and some 55 with stable Graves' hyperthyroidism. Whether ophthalmopathy could be predicted prospectively was tested in an independent validation cohort made up of roughly 20 hyperthyroidism patients plus 17 patients who later progressed to ophthalmopathy. For training and testing, the 80 to 100 patients in the discovery cohort were randomly divided in a 7:3 ratio. The study also compared thyroid tissue and blood T-cell repertoires from more than five Graves' hyperthyroidism patients. Once sampling was done, hyperthyroidism patients were given methimazole at a starting dose of 30 mg daily, whereas ophthalmopathy patients were given high-dose intravenous methylprednisolone. The paper reports TCR Vbeta CDR3 sequencing of 140 or so peripheral blood samples: approximately 43 ophthalmopathy, roughly 80 hyperthyroidism and approximately 17 progressor patients. The paper's findings and limits, for the study overall: In validation, the model predicted progression to ophthalmopathy a median of about 6 months before onset, with approximately 68% sensitivity and more than 72% specificity. Sample size was not statistically predetermined, and blinding of investigators to group allocation was not performed. A 13 V-J signature model separated ophthalmopathy from stable hyperthyroidism, with 87.88% sensitivity and approximately 81% specificity in cross-validation and 80%/75% in testing. Most expanded thyroid clonotypes (frequency above 0.001) were also detected in blood, suggesting blood repertoires may reflect thyroid immune responses.

Moderately to severely active disease, a Clinical Activity Score of at least 3, a NOSPECS grade of at least 4, and a duration under 3 months were present in ophthalmopathy patients. Any patient with an uncontrolled infection, another autoimmune disease, pregnancy or lactation was excluded. Diagnoses were based on clinical symptoms, serum thyroxine and TRAb, thyroid ultrasound and orbital computed tomography. PBMCs were separated from 10 ml of fresh peripheral blood using Ficoll-Paque density gradient centrifugation. Trizol reagent was used to extract total RNA, and RNA quality was then checked on an Agilent 2100 Bioanalyzer. TCR beta CDR3 regions were amplified from RNA transcripts. The first round of RT-PCR for the TCR CDR3 was performed with the HTBI primer set and the Qiagen OneStep RT-PCR kit. Libraries were constructed in a second round of multiplex PCR, after which size selection and purification were carried out. Paired-end sequencing of the libraries was performed with 100 bp reads on an Illumina HiSeq2000. In the source study's methods: SOAPnuke was used to process the raw data, with reads discarded if the reads contained adapters or uncalled bases, had a mean Phred below 15, or lacked an exact constant-primer or identifier match. COPE v1.2.5 was used to merge high-quality paired reads, and clonotypes were defined as unique nucleotide sequences. Clonotypes were aligned to IMGT TRBV, TRBD and TRBJ reference segments using MiTCR v1.1. Analysis was restricted to V-J combinations with a frequency above 0.0001, which covered roughly 99% of repertoires. A TCS score was defined as the ratio between F50 (clonal expansion) and ExV (chaos), using BLOSUM62-based TCRdist between CDR3 peptides within each V-J. Welch's t-statistics and random forest reduced 500 to 550 V-J features to 10 to 15, which were used in a naive Bayes classifier (R e1071). Thyroid-blood repertoire similarity was quantified with the Morisita-Horn index. TCRdb ran its own pipeline on the public reads, namely fastp trimming at Q25 and MiXCR clone calling, and kept in-frame beta chains. Rows merge per CDR3 protein into single entries with the most common DNA and genes. TCRdb, rather than the study authors, made the V and J calls. The sample records approximately 600,000 distinct CDR3 sequences, approximately 15% of which are singletons. The biggest ten clones account for around 4.5% of the sample.

The receptor was isolated from a woman aged 40 to 49 with Graves' ophthalmopathy. The V and J genes are TRBV28 and TRBJ2-7; TRBD2 lines up with 10 middle nucleotides. Sequencing was done on a sample of blood. The CDR3 loop reads CATLGPSGSSGYEQYF. The DNA reads as follows: TGTGCCACCCTCGGGCCTAGCGGGAGCAGTGGCTACGAGCAGTACTTC.